Listed below are T cell receptor beta chains from one sample, sequenced in a study of regulatory T cells in long-lasting Graves disease. TCRdb re-analysed the multiplex PCR reads in MiXCR, keeping a single row per CDR3 protein. Of hundreds of thousands of distinct CDR3 sequences listed, around 15% were seen once; the top ten hold 25%. The same sample was also studied in work on T cells in Graves' hyperthyroidism and ophthalmopathy.

The sequenced sample was peripheral blood mononuclear cells (PBMCs), obtained at new diagnosis, from a patient treated with antithyroid drugs. These receptors were taken from a woman aged 35-65 years with Graves disease. The CDR3 runs from the conserved cysteine through the conserved F or W. The D gene is left open where the match is weak.

TRBJ1-1,TRBV11-2,TRBD1,CASSSQFQGGTNTEAFF
TRBJ2-6,TRBV30,.,CAWSMGLASSGANVLTF
TRBJ1-1,TRBV28,.,CASRTVGPQAAFF
TRBJ1-1,TRBV7-8,.,CASSLSEVNTEAFF
TRBJ2-2,TRBV20-1,.,CSAKGTTATGELFF
TRBJ2-3,TRBV4-1,TRBD1,CASRWTGKRDTQYF
TRBJ2-7,TRBV29-1,TRBD1,CSVEAGQGADEQYF
TRBJ2-7,TRBV12-3/TRBV12-4,.,CASSLGFQTYEQYF
TRBJ1-5,TRBV20-1,.,CSAPSPAGSGIRSNQPQHF
TRBJ1-2,TRBV28,TRBD1,CASSYIRGQNYGYTF
TRBJ2-1,TRBV29-1,.,CSVGPTFNNEQFF
TRBJ2-1,TRBV20-1,TRBD2,CSARVAGGPPIYDEQFF
TRBJ2-7,TRBV20-1,.,CSASQGSQGGEQYF
TRBJ2-7,TRBV5-8,TRBD1,CASSLGTGPSYEQYF
TRBJ1-1,TRBV6-5,TRBD1,CASSYDRAMNTEAFF
TRBJ1-1,TRBV7-8,.,CASSYRQQNTEAFF
TRBJ2-7,TRBV6-1,.,CASSQPGGPSSYEQYF
TRBJ2-7,TRBV6-2/TRBV6-3,TRBD1,CASSWVGTGGYEQYF
TRBJ2-4,TRBV13,.,CASSPEDWPKNIQYF
TRBJ2-1,TRBV2,TRBD2,CASSASGGAVEQFF
TRBJ2-1,TRBV9,TRBD1,CASSPRTGAYNEQFF
TRBJ2-7,TRBV29-1,.,CSVGGGPSYEQYF
TRBJ1-2,TRBV6-2/TRBV6-3,TRBD1,CASSYSMGTGYGYTF
TRBJ1-2,TRBV7-9,TRBD1,CASSPQLNSGQLYGYTF
TRBJ1-5,TRBV10-3,TRBD1,CAISASDRGNQPQHF
TRBJ2-1,TRBV18,TRBD1,CASSEGQGSGNEQFF
TRBJ1-4,TRBV6-2/TRBV6-3,.,CASSEARREKLFF
TRBJ1-5,TRBV5-8,TRBD1,CASSGTDRGSNQPQHF
TRBJ2-1,TRBV28,.,CASSRMGWSPGVYNEQFF
TRBJ2-4,TRBV20-1,.,CSASSLSRDIQYF
TRBJ2-1,TRBV5-1,.,CASSLGRGGTNEQFF
TRBJ2-3,TRBV5-1,.,CASSLNGGRFVDTQYF
TRBJ2-5,TRBV6-1,TRBD1,CASRETGGIETQYF
TRBJ2-3,TRBV11-2,TRBD2,CASSRQTSGGAGRTDTQYF